The clone carrying this TCR beta chain has just one count. This sample is part of a study of blood T cell repertoires in COVID-19. Looking at the study overall: Samples came from the United States, Italy and Spain, spanning acute and convalescent COVID-19. In each case, the material was cDNA or gDNA derived from T cells, B-cell-depleted T cells, or PBMCs.

In the study's own analysis: Reference gene primer amplification gave nucleated cell count estimates. This table comes from immunoSEQ multiplex PCR, and its TCRdb copy is limited to in-frame clones, with some not included. D and trimming come from the DNA, and the V and J calls and clone size come from that table. This table has over 150,000 clones, about 79% appearing once. This clonotype was obtained from a woman aged 55-69 years with acute or convalescent COVID-19. Sequencing was carried out using peripheral blood.

This CDR3 is CASLISGATEAFF. The CDR3 DNA is TGTGCCAGCCTAATCAGTGGGGCGACTGAAGCTTTCTTT. This rearrangement joins TRBV6-5 to TRBJ1-1; TRBD1 is a possible D gene (5 bases). The CDR3 totals 13 residues. CDR1 MNHEY and CDR2 SVGAGI come from the germline V gene. V was cut by 8 bases and J by 5 bases, with 15 bases left in between.